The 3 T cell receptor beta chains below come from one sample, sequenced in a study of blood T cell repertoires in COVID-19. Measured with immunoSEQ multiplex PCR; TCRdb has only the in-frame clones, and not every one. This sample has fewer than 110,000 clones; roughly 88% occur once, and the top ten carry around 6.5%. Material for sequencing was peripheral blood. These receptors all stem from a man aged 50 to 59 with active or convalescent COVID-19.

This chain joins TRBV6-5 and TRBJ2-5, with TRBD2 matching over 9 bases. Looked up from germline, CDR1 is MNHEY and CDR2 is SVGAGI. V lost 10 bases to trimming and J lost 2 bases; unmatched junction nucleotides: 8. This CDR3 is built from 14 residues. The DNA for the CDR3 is TGTGCCATGAGGACTAGCGTCACACAAGAGACCCAGTACTTC. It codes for CAMRTSVTQETQYF.

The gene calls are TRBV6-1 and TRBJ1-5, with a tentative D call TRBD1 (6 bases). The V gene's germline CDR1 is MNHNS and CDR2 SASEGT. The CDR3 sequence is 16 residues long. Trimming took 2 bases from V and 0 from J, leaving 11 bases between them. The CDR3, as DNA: TGTGCCAGCAGTGAAACAGGGATACATAGCAATCAGCCCCAGCATTTT. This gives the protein CASSETGIHSNQPQHF.

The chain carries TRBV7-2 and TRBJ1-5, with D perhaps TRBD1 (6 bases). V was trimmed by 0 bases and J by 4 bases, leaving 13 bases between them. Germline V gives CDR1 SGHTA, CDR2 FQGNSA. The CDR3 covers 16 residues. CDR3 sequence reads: CASSLALVQGNQPQHF. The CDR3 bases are TGTGCCAGCAGCTTAGCGTTGGTACAGGGTAATCAGCCCCAGCATTTT.